The 22 T cell receptor beta chains in this list originate from one sample, sequenced in a study of shared clonotypes between healthy human individuals. Clones were read by immunoSEQ multiplex PCR, and TCRdb kept only the in-frame ones, dropping some. Among roughly 2.1 million clones listed, about 92% were seen once. Only CD45RO-negative cells positively selected for CCR7 counted as naive CD8 cells, so terminally differentiated effector memory CD45RA+ cells were excluded. Sequencing input: naive CD8+ T cells from PBMCs. Receptors originate from a man aged 18 to 35 in good health. Some clones in this sample may be carry-over from other donors' samples.

The genes are TRBV27 and TRBJ1-2, with D possibly TRBD1 on 6 matching bases. The CDR3 covers 16 residues. Trimming cost V 3 bases and J 5 bases, with 19 bases left between them. Per germline, CDR1 MNHEY and CDR2 SMNVEV (reference sequence). This CDR3 is CASSFRNSGTTYGYTF. The CDR3 region has the DNA TGTGCCAGCAGTTTTCGGAACTCCGGGACAACTTATGGCTACACCTTC.

The chain links TRBV27 to TRBJ1-1; D remains unclear. CDR1 and CDR2 (germline): MNHEY, SMNVEV (reference sequence). The CDR3 covers 16 residues. Trimming removed 0 bases from V and 4 bases from J, with 15 bases in between. CDR3 in amino acids: CASSLSFGVRPTEAFF. The CDR3 nucleotides are TGTGCCAGCAGTTTATCTTTCGGGGTACGCCCCACTGAAGCTTTCTTT.

The gene calls are TRBV19 and TRBJ1-5; D call uncertain. The CDR3 sequence is 15 residues long. Germline CDR1 and CDR2: LNHDA and SQIVND (reference sequence). With 3 bases removed from V and 1 base from J, the gap between germline ends came to 10 bases. This CDR3 reads CASSITLYSNQPQHF. In DNA form, the CDR3 reads TGTGCCAGTAGTATCACCCTCTACAGCAATCAGCCCCAGCATTTT.

The chain joins TRBV9 to TRBJ1-5, with D possibly matching TRBD1 (6 bases). V was clipped by 3 bases and J by 4 bases, with 11 bases between them. The CDR3 totals 14 residues. The germline CDR1 and CDR2 sequences are SGDLS and YYNGEE. This chain's CDR3 is CASSARDMNQPQHF. The CDR3 DNA is TGTGCCAGCAGCGCGCGGGACATGAATCAGCCCCAGCATTTT.

Of note for this clone: Other DNA sequences from this sample encode an identical CDR3 as well. The chain links TRBV11-2 to TRBJ2-7, with D hard to call. This CDR3 is built from 10 residues. The V gene lost 6 bases and the J gene lost 5 bases, with 5 bases spanning the gap. The V gene's germline CDR1 is SGHAT and CDR2 FQNNGV. The CDR3 here is CASSDNEQYF. For the CDR3, the DNA is TGTGCCAGCAGTGATAACGAGCAGTACTTC.

The V and J genes are TRBV9 and TRBJ2-2, with TRBD2 matching over 7 bases. This CDR3 has 18 residues. Germline lookup yields CDR1 SGDLS and CDR2 YYNGEE. V gave up 0 bases and J gave up 3 bases; unmatched junction bases: 11. CDR3 amino acids: CASSVGDSGRRYTGELFF. For the CDR3, the DNA is TGTGCCAGCAGCGTAGGGGATAGCGGGCGAAGATACACCGGGGAGCTGTTTTTT.

Notes on this clone: The same CDR3 can be traced to other DNA sequences in this sample. The chain couples TRBV5-1 to TRBJ1-1; 8 bases map to TRBD1. Germline CDR1 SGHRS, CDR2 YFSETQ. The V and J ends lost 4 bases and 1 base, in that order; junction bases with no gene match: 3. CDR3 length equals 14 residues. The CDR3 DNA follows: TGCGCCAGCAGCCCCGGACAGGGGAACACTGAAGCTTTCTTT. Its protein is CASSPGQGNTEAFF.

The rearrangement joins TRBV4-1 to TRBJ2-1, with TRBD1 matching over 8 bases. The CDR3 spans 19 residues. Germline V lookup: CDR1 MGHRA, CDR2 YSYEKL. The J segment lost 8 bases and the V segment lost 2 bases, leaving 20 bases of the junction unmatched. The CDR3 sequence: CASSQQQGVGLAGVYEQFF. DNA for the CDR3: TGCGCCAGCAGCCAACAACAGGGGGTTGGTCTAGCCGGCGTGTATGAGCAGTTCTTC.

The J gene is TRBJ2-7, the V gene TRBV5-1; D tentatively reads TRBD1 or TRBD2 (5 bases each). Looked up from germline, CDR1 is SGHRS and CDR2 is YFSETQ. Trimming took off 0 bases at V and 1 base at J, with 17 bases between the two ends. The CDR3 has 17 residues. The CDR3 region is CASSLEFGTLESYEQYF. As DNA, the CDR3 is TGCGCCAGCAGCTTGGAGTTTGGGACCTTAGAGTCCTACGAGCAGTACTTC.

This chain joins TRBV28 and TRBJ2-3, with 7 bases lining up with TRBD2. Losses at the gene ends were 5 bases for V and 1 base for J; bases not matched to a gene: 6. The length of the CDR3 is 15 residues. Germline CDR1 MDHEN, CDR2 SYDVKM. CDR3 residues: CASSELADGTDTQYF. CDR3 bases: TGTGCCAGCAGTGAGCTAGCGGACGGCACAGATACGCAGTATTTT.

About this clone itself: This sample includes further DNA sequences coding for the same CDR3. The rearrangement joins TRBV13 to TRBJ1-3, with 7 bases identical to TRBD1. The CDR3 spans 14 residues. Looked up from germline, CDR1 is PRHDT and CDR2 is FYEKMQ (reference sequence). J gave up 8 bases and V 5 bases, and 9 bases lay outside the gene matches. The CDR3: CASSPPNRGDTIYF. In DNA, the CDR3 is TGTGCCAGCAGCCCCCCGAACAGGGGAGACACCATATATTTT.

The chain couples TRBV9 to TRBJ2-7, with TRBD1 identical over 9 bases. CDR1 and CDR2 (germline): SGDLS, YYNGEE. This CDR3 is built from 15 residues. V was pared by 4 bases and J by 5 bases, with 10 bases of the junction left unmatched. The CDR3 reads CASSPRTGDADEQYF. The CDR3 DNA is TGTGCCAGCAGCCCGAGGACAGGGGACGCGGACGAGCAGTACTTC.

This clone was seen a handful of times. The rearrangement uses TRBV28 and TRBJ1-1, with D possibly matching TRBD1 (6 bases). This CDR3 comprises 12 residues. Germline V gene data show CDR1 as MDHEN and CDR2 as SYDVKM. The V end was cut by 6 bases, the J end by 7 bases, with 12 bases between. The CDR3 DNA reads TGTGCCAGCAGACCCACAGGGAGTGAAGCTTTCTTT. As protein: CASRPTGSEAFF.

Notes on this clone: This specimen includes other DNA sequences encoding the same CDR3. The chain employs TRBV9 and TRBJ2-1; 7 nucleotides match TRBD2. The CDR3 is 15 amino acids. Unmatched junction bases numbered 1, after V lost 0 bases and J lost 1 base. Germline-derived CDR1 and CDR2 are SGDLS and YYNGEE. DNA for the CDR3: TGTGCCAGCAGCGTAGTGGGGGGGTCCTACAATGAGCAGTTCTTC. Translating gives CASSVVGGSYNEQFF.

The chain has TRBV12-5 and TRBJ2-3; the D is unclear. The CDR3 runs to 14 residues. V was pared by 2 bases and J by 10 bases, with 16 bases between. Germline-derived CDR1 and CDR2 are LGHNT and FRNRAP. CDR3 region: CASGLPPRFGPQYF. The CDR3 nucleotides are TGTGCTAGTGGTTTGCCACCTCGGTTCGGGCCGCAGTATTTT.

Notes on this clone: Other DNA sequences within the sample encode an identical CDR3. The chain uses TRBV27 and TRBJ1-5; D might be TRBD1 (5 bases). V was trimmed by 3 bases and J by 2 bases, leaving 8 bases between them. The CDR3 totals 14 residues. In germline, CDR1 is MNHEY, CDR2 SMNVEV (reference sequence). This CDR3 is CASSFQGGNQPQHF. DNA for the CDR3: TGTGCCAGCAGTTTCCAGGGCGGCAATCAGCCCCAGCATTTT.

This rearrangement joins TRBV6-5 to TRBJ2-3, with D hard to call. V lost 3 bases and J 5 bases, leaving 6 bases between the germline ends. Per germline, CDR1 MNHEY and CDR2 SVGAGI. The CDR3 is made up of 12 amino acids. The CDR3 bases are TGTGCCAGCAGTTATGAAGGAGATACGCAGTATTTT. It codes for CASSYEGDTQYF.

The genes are TRBV9 and TRBJ2-2; TRBD1 matches 7 bases. The germline V gene encodes CDR1 SGDLS and CDR2 YYNGEE. Trimming removed 4 bases from V and 4 bases from J; junction bases left unmatched: 10. This CDR3 comprises 16 residues. The CDR3 DNA reads TGTGCCAGCAGCCCCCCCCCAACAGGGGTCACCGGGGAGCTGTTTTTT. Its translation: CASSPPPTGVTGELFF.

V gene TRBV6-1 combines with J gene TRBJ2-1; TRBD2 aligns across 11 bases. CDR1 is MNHNS and CDR2 is SASEGT in the germline V gene. The junction had 3 bases not matched to a gene; V was cut back by 1 base and J by 7 bases. The CDR3 spans 15 residues. The CDR3: CASSEGLAGSNEQFF. The CDR3 nucleotides are TGTGCCAGCAGTGAAGGACTAGCGGGATCGAATGAGCAGTTCTTC.

The genes are TRBV27 and TRBJ2-7; no clear D. The germline CDR1 and CDR2 sequences are MNHEY and SMNVEV (reference sequence). With 6 bases removed from V and 0 bases from J, the gap between germline ends came to 15 bases. The CDR3 runs 15 residues. The DNA for the CDR3 is TGTGCCAGCAGATCTGGGTCCTCGGGCTCCTACGAGCAGTACTTC. Protein sequence: CASRSGSSGSYEQYF.

The chain recombines TRBV5-1 with TRBJ1-1; 7 positions agree with TRBD1. Germline V gives CDR1 SGHRS, CDR2 YFSETQ. Trimming at V came to 1 base and at J to 2 bases, leaving 11 bases not matched to a gene. The CDR3 totals 17 residues. The CDR3 sequence: CASSLKGSRDRNTEAFF. The CDR3 bases are TGCGCCAGCAGCTTGAAGGGGAGCCGGGACAGAAACACTGAAGCTTTCTTT.

The chain has TRBV4-3 and TRBJ2-3; a weak D match, TRBD2 (6 bases). There are 15 residues in the CDR3. V was clipped by 4 bases and J by 4 bases, with 15 bases between them. CDR1 is LGHNA, CDR2 YSLEER, per germline. DNA for the CDR3: TGCGCCAGCAGCCCCGTTCTAGCGAGCGCAGATACGCAGTATTTT. This sequence encodes CASSPVLASADTQYF.